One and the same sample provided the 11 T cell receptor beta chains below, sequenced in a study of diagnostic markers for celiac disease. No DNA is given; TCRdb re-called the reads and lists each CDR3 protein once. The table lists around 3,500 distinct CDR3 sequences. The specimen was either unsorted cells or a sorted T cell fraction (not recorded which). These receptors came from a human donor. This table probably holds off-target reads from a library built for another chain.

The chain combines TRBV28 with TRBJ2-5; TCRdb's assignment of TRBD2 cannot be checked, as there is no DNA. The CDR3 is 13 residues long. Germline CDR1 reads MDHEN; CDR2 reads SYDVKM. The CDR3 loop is CASGLAGQETQYF.

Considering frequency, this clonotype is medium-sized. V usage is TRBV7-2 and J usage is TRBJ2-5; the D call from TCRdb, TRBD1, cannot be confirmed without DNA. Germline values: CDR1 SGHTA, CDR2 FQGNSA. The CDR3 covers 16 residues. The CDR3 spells CASSARGPPFQETQYF.

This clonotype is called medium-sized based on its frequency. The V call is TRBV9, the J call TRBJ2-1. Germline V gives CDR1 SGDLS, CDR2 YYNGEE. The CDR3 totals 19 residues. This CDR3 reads CASSVLVTANDGYRNEQFF.

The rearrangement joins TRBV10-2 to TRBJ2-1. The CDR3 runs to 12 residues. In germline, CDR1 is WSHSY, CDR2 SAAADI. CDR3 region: CASGEPYNEQFF.

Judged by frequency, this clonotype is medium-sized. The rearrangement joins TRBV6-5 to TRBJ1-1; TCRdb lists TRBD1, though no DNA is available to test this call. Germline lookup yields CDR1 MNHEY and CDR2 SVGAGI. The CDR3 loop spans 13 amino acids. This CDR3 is CASRQGQTTEAFF.

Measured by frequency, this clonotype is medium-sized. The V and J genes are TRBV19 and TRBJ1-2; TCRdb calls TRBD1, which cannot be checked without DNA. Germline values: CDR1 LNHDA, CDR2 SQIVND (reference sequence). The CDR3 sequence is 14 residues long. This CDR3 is CASTPKGTEYGYTF. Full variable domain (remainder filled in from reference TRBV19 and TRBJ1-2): DGGITQSPKYLFRKEGQNVTLSCEQNLNHDAMYWYRQDPGQGLRLIYYSQIVNDFQKGDIAEGYSVSREKKESFPLTVTSAQKNPTAFYLCASTPKGTEYGYTFGSGTRLTVV.

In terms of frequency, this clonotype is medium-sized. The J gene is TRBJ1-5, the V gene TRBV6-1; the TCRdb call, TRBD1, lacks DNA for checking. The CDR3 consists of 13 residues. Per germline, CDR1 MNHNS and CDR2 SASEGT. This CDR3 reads CASSRQGGQPQHF.

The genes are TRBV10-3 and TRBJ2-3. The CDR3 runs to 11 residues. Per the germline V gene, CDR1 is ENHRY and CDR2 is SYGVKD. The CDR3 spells CAISEANLAYF.

CDR3 region: CSARDPNTKYSNQPQHF. The rearrangement uses TRBV20-1 and TRBJ1-5. The CDR3 is 17 residues long. Germline V CDR1 and CDR2: DFQATT, SNEGSKA (reference sequence).

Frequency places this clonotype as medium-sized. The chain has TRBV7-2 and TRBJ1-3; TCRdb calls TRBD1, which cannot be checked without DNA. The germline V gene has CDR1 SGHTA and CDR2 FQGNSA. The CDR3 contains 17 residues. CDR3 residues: CASSLARGALSGNTIYF. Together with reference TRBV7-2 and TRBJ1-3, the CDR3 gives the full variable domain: GAGVSQSPSNKVTEKGKDVELRCDPISGHTALYWYRQSLGQGLEFLIYFQGNSAPDKSGLPSDRFSAERTGGSVSTLTIQRTQQEDSAVYLCASSLARGALSGNTIYFGEGSWLTVV.

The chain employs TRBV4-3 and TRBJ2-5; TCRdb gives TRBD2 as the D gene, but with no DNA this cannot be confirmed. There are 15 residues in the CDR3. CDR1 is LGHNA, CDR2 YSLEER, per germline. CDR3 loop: CASSRHRDSQETQYF.